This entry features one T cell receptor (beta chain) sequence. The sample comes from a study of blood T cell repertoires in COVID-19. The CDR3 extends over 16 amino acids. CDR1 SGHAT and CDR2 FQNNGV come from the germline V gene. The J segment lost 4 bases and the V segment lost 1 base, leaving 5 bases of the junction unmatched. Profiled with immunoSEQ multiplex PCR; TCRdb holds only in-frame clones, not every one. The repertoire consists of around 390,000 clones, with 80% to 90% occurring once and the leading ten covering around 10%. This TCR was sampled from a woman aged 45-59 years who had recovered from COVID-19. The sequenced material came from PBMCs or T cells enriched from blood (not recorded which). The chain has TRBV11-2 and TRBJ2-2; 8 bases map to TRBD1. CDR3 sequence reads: CASSLGGQVGTGELFF. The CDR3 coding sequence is TGTGCCAGCAGCTTAGGGGGACAGGTGGGCACCGGGGAGCTGTTTTTT.